This T cell receptor beta chain was sequenced during a study of cytomegalovirus exposure and HLA in healthy donors. Both 60 Vbeta primers and 13 Jbeta primers went into the PCR. The data were produced by immunoSEQ multiplex PCR, yet TCRdb's version contains in-frame clones alone and is incomplete. The table records approximately 190,000 clones, more than 75% of them present only once. Sequencing was carried out using PBMCs. This TCR was recovered from a woman aged 18-29 years in good health and CMV-seronegative.

The CDR3, as DNA: TGTGCCAGCAGCCAGGGACAGCTTGTTGAGCAGTACTTC. Translated: CASSQGQLVEQYF. The genes are TRBV28 and TRBJ2-7, with 7 nucleotides matching TRBD1. The CDR3 spans 13 residues. Germline V gene data show CDR1 as MDHEN and CDR2 as SYDVKM. Trimming took 6 bases from V and 7 from J; bases not matched to a gene: 9. Filled out from reference TRBV28 and TRBJ2-7, the complete variable domain reads DVKVTQSSRYLVKRTGEKVFLECVQDMDHENMFWYRQDPGLGLRLIYFSYDVKMKEKGDIPEGYSVSREKKERFSLILESASTNQTSMYLCASSQGQLVEQYFGPGTRLTVT.